These T cell receptor beta chains were read from a single sample in a study of cytomegalovirus exposure and HLA in healthy donors. Clones were read by immunoSEQ multiplex PCR, and TCRdb kept only the in-frame ones, dropping some. This sample's table reports some 200,000 clones. The specimen sequenced was PBMCs. The receptors come from a boy younger than 18 in good health and CMV-seronegative. CDR3s include the opening cysteine and the closing phenylalanine or tryptophan. Each record gives: J gene, V gene, D gene, CDR3 protein, CDR3 DNA. D genes are given only for firm matches.

J: TRBJ1-6; V: TRBV7-3; D: -; CDR3: CASSELGGSPLHF; DNA: TGTGCCAGCAGCGAATTAGGAGGTTCACCCCTCCACTTT
J: TRBJ2-3; V: TRBV29-1; D: TRBD1; CDR3: CSVEVQGTQYF; DNA: TGCAGCGTTGAGGTACAGGGGACGCAGTATTTT
J: TRBJ1-1; V: TRBV11-2; D: -; CDR3: CASSKPGWDTEAFF; DNA: TGTGCCAGCAGCAAGCCAGGGTGGGACACTGAAGCTTTCTTT
J: TRBJ1-5; V: TRBV4-1; D: -; CDR3: CASSQGAPYSNQPQHF; DNA: TGCGCCAGCAGCCAGGGAGCTCCTTATAGCAATCAGCCCCAGCATTTT
J: TRBJ1-5; V: TRBV18; D: -; CDR3: CASSPAQSGQPQHF; DNA: TGTGCCAGCTCACCGGCCCAGTCGGGTCAGCCCCAGCATTTT
J: TRBJ1-1; V: TRBV7-8; D: -; CDR3: CASSRPGVLNTEAFF; DNA: TGTGCCAGCAGCCGTCCAGGGGTCTTGAACACTGAAGCTTTCTTT
J: TRBJ2-6; V: TRBV30; D: -; CDR3: CAWSRDTSGANVLTF; DNA: TGTGCCTGGAGTAGGGACACCTCTGGGGCCAACGTCCTGACTTTC
J: TRBJ2-3; V: TRBV6-1; D: TRBD2; CDR3: CASSERGVEDTQYF; DNA: TGTGCCAGCAGTGAGCGGGGGGTTGAAGATACGCAGTATTTT
J: TRBJ2-3; V: TRBV21-1; D: -; CDR3: CASISVGGTESTDTQYF; DNA: TGTGCCAGCATTTCGGTAGGGGGCACGGAGAGCACAGATACGCAGTATTTT
J: TRBJ1-4; V: TRBV28; D: -; CDR3: CVVWGLSNEKLFF; DNA: TGTGTCGTATGGGGACTATCTAATGAAAAACTGTTTTTT
J: TRBJ1-2; V: TRBV27; D: TRBD1; CDR3: CASSPGDRGWIGYTF; DNA: TGTGCCAGCAGTCCAGGGGACAGGGGCTGGATCGGCTACACCTTC
J: TRBJ1-5; V: TRBV27; D: TRBD1; CDR3: CASAQGASQPQHF; DNA: TGTGCCAGCGCGCAGGGGGCGAGTCAGCCCCAGCATTTT
J: TRBJ2-7; V: TRBV6-5; D: -; CDR3: CATRPGGRVEQYF; DNA: TGTGCCACCCGCCCGGGGGGCCGGGTAGAGCAGTACTTC
J: TRBJ2-1; V: TRBV19; D: -; CDR3: CASSARLNEQFF; DNA: TGTGCCAGTAGTGCTAGATTAAATGAGCAGTTCTTC
J: TRBJ2-5; V: TRBV2; D: TRBD2; CDR3: CASSEPRTGGKLAGGSRETQYF; DNA: TGTGCCAGCAGTGAACCACGGACAGGGGGGAAACTAGCGGGGGGCTCTAGAGAGACCCAGTACTTC
J: TRBJ2-7; V: TRBV28; D: -; CDR3: CASSFRAGMSYEQYF; DNA: TGTGCCAGCAGTTTCCGGGCAGGGATGAGCTACGAGCAGTACTTC
J: TRBJ2-7; V: TRBV7-8; D: -; CDR3: CASSSDKTGEQYF; DNA: TGTGCCAGCAGCTCAGATAAAACAGGAGAGCAGTACTTC
J: TRBJ1-2; V: TRBV5-1; D: -; CDR3: CASSEGQGRGYTF; DNA: TGCGCCAGCAGTGAGGGGCAGGGGCGCGGCTACACCTTC
J: TRBJ1-2; V: TRBV5-6; D: TRBD1; CDR3: CASSSVGTGGLYGYTF; DNA: TGTGCCAGCAGCTCTGTTGGGACAGGGGGCCTCTATGGCTACACCTTC
J: TRBJ1-3; V: TRBV28; D: TRBD1; CDR3: CASSHRTGSGNTIYF; DNA: TGTGCCAGCAGCCACCGGACAGGGTCTGGAAACACCATATATTTT
J: TRBJ1-5; V: TRBV2; D: -; CDR3: CASRARQSNQPQHF; DNA: TGTGCCAGCAGGGCACGACAGAGCAATCAGCCCCAGCATTTT
J: TRBJ1-5; V: TRBV13; D: -; CDR3: CASSIRGDSGGPQHF; DNA: TGTGCCAGCAGCATCAGGGGAGATTCGGGTGGGCCCCAGCATTTT
J: TRBJ2-7; V: TRBV30; D: -; CDR3: CAWSSGIAYEQYF; DNA: TGTGCCTGGAGTTCAGGGATCGCCTACGAGCAGTACTTC
J: TRBJ2-7; V: TRBV19; D: -; CDR3: CASSIGGGVNEQYF; DNA: TGTGCCAGTAGTATAGGCGGCGGAGTCAACGAGCAGTACTTC
J: TRBJ2-2; V: TRBV11-2; D: -; CDR3: CASSRVNTGELFF; DNA: TGTGCCAGCAGCCGGGTGAACACCGGGGAGCTGTTTTTT
J: TRBJ1-1; V: TRBV19; D: TRBD1; CDR3: CASSQIVPGQGYTEAFF; DNA: TGTGCCAGTAGCCAAATCGTCCCGGGACAGGGGTACACTGAAGCTTTCTTT
J: TRBJ2-1; V: TRBV19; D: -; CDR3: CASSTGLFHEQFF; DNA: TGTGCCAGTAGTACTGGACTGTTCCATGAGCAGTTCTTC
J: TRBJ2-7; V: TRBV30; D: -; CDR3: CAWTSFGYEQYF; DNA: TGTGCCTGGACTTCGTTCGGTTACGAGCAGTACTTC
J: TRBJ2-5; V: TRBV6-1; D: TRBD1; CDR3: CASSETRGHRETQYF; DNA: TGTGCCAGCAGTGAGACAAGGGGGCATAGAGAGACCCAGTACTTC
J: TRBJ2-3; V: TRBV7-9; D: TRBD2; CDR3: CASSIWVAGGPDTQYF; DNA: TGTGCCAGCAGCATTTGGGTAGCGGGGGGGCCGGATACGCAGTATTTT
J: TRBJ1-2; V: TRBV27; D: -; CDR3: CASSFNRFYGYTF; DNA: TGTGCCAGCAGTTTTAACAGATTCTATGGCTACACCTTC
J: TRBJ2-7; V: TRBV29-1; D: -; CDR3: CSILTDSYEQYF; DNA: TGCAGCATATTAACAGACTCCTACGAGCAGTACTTC
J: TRBJ1-5; V: TRBV2; D: TRBD1; CDR3: CASSGTGGLQPQHF; DNA: TGTGCCAGCAGTGGGACAGGGGGGTTACAGCCCCAGCATTTT
J: TRBJ2-7; V: TRBV5-8; D: -; CDR3: CASSLAPSYEQYF; DNA: TGTGCCAGCAGCTTGGCCCCCTCCTACGAGCAGTACTTC
J: TRBJ2-7; V: TRBV14; D: TRBD1; CDR3: CASSQGQGAYEQYF; DNA: TGTGCCAGCAGCCAGGGACAGGGGGCCTACGAGCAGTACTTC
J: TRBJ1-2; V: TRBV18; D: -; CDR3: CASSPQGRDGYTF; DNA: TGTGCCAGCTCACCACAGGGGAGGGATGGCTACACCTTC
J: TRBJ1-2; V: TRBV18; D: -; CDR3: CASSPGRGSYGYTF; DNA: TGTGCCAGCTCACCAGGACGGGGGTCATATGGCTACACCTTC
J: TRBJ2-5; V: TRBV7-9; D: TRBD1; CDR3: CASSLAKGAEETQYF; DNA: TGTGCCAGCAGCCTGGCTAAGGGGGCAGAGGAGACCCAGTACTTC
J: TRBJ1-1; V: TRBV5-6; D: -; CDR3: CASTGNPGTEAFF; DNA: TGTGCCAGCACGGGGAACCCGGGAACTGAAGCTTTCTTT
J: TRBJ2-5; V: TRBV15; D: TRBD2; CDR3: CATSRGVVAGGETQYF; DNA: TGTGCCACCAGCAGGGGGGTCGTAGCGGGTGGGGAGACCCAGTACTTC
J: TRBJ2-2; V: TRBV5-1; D: TRBD2; CDR3: CASSFGLAGPGELFF; DNA: TGCGCCAGCAGCTTTGGACTAGCGGGGCCCGGGGAGCTGTTTTTT
J: TRBJ2-5; V: TRBV6-5; D: TRBD2; CDR3: CASSYSLSGGGETQYF; DNA: TGTGCCAGCAGTTACTCACTCAGCGGGGGGGGAGAGACCCAGTACTTC
J: TRBJ2-2; V: TRBV9; D: -; CDR3: CASSVAQFNTGELFF; DNA: TGTGCCAGCAGCGTAGCACAGTTTAACACCGGGGAGCTGTTTTTT
J: TRBJ2-7; V: TRBV19; D: -; CDR3: CASRRASESGEQYF; DNA: TGTGCCAGCCGTCGGGCTAGCGAGTCTGGCGAGCAGTACTTC
J: TRBJ1-2; V: TRBV6-6; D: -; CDR3: CASRQGGGYTF; DNA: TGTGCCAGCAGACAGGGCGGCGGCTACACCTTC
J: TRBJ1-1; V: TRBV5-1; D: -; CDR3: CASSLSRAGRETEAFF; DNA: TGCGCCAGCAGCTTGTCAAGGGCGGGGCGGGAAACTGAAGCTTTCTTT
J: TRBJ2-3; V: TRBV23-1; D: TRBD2; CDR3: CAIYPLAGGRGFYYTQYF; DNA: TGCGCCATATACCCCCTAGCGGGGGGACGAGGGTTTTATTATACGCAGTATTTT
J: TRBJ2-3; V: TRBV6-5; D: -; CDR3: CASSYAGGRTDTQYF; DNA: TGTGCCAGCAGTTACGCCGGGGGACGCACAGATACGCAGTATTTT
J: TRBJ2-2; V: TRBV19; D: -; CDR3: CASSATGKSGELFF; DNA: TGTGCCAGTAGCGCAACAGGGAAGTCCGGGGAGCTGTTTTTT
J: TRBJ2-7; V: TRBV27; D: -; CDR3: CASSPVRGYEQYF; DNA: TGTGCCAGCAGCCCCGTTAGGGGCTACGAGCAGTACTTC
J: TRBJ2-7; V: TRBV27; D: -; CDR3: CASSLAASSEQYF; DNA: TGTGCCAGCAGTTTGGCAGCTAGCTCCGAGCAGTACTTC
J: TRBJ1-2; V: TRBV10-3; D: -; CDR3: CAISLTVSSEGYTF; DNA: TGTGCCATCAGTCTTACTGTCTCCTCGGAGGGCTACACCTTC
J: TRBJ2-3; V: TRBV7-9; D: TRBD1; CDR3: CASSLVGQGVDTQYF; DNA: TGTGCCAGCAGCTTAGTGGGACAGGGCGTAGATACGCAGTATTTT
J: TRBJ2-7; V: TRBV29-1; D: -; CDR3: CSVVGGSYEQYF; DNA: TGCAGCGTTGTGGGGGGCTCCTACGAGCAGTACTTC
J: TRBJ1-5; V: TRBV7-2; D: -; CDR3: CASSLAGGQLSNQPQHF; DNA: TGTGCCAGCAGCTTAGCGGGCGGGCAGCTTAGCAATCAGCCCCAGCATTTT